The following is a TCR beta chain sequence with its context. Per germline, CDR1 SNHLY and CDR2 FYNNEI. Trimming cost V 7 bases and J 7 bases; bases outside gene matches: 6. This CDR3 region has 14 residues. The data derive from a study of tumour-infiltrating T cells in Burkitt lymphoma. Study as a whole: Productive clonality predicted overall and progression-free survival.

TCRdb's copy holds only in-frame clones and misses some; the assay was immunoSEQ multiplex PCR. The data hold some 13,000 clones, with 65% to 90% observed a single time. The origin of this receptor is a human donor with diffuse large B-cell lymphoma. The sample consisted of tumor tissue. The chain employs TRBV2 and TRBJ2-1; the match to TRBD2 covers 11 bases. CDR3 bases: TGTGCCAGCACCCGACTAGCGGGAAGGAATGAGCAGTTCTTC. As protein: CASTRLAGRNEQFF.